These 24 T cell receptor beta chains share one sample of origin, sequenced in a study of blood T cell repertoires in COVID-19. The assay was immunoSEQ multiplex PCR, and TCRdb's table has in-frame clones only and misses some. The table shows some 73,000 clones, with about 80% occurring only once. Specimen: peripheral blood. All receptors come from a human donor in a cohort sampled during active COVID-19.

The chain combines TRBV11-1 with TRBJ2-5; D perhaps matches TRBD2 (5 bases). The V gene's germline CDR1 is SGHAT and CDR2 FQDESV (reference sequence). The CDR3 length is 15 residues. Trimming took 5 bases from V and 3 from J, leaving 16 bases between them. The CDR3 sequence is CASSPYRDYEETQYF. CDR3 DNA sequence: TGTGCCAGCAGCCCATACCGGGATTACGAAGAGACCCAGTACTTC.

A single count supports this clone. The CDR3 nucleotides are TGTGCCGCTTCGAAGGGGCCGGCGGGAGAGCAGTTCTTC. It translates to CAASKGPAGEQFF. This chain connects TRBV11-3 to TRBJ2-1; TRBD2 might be the D (6 bases). Trimming took 11 bases from V and 10 from J, leaving 21 bases between them. The CDR3 spans 13 residues. Germline V gene lookup returns CDR1 SGHNT and CDR2 YENEEA.

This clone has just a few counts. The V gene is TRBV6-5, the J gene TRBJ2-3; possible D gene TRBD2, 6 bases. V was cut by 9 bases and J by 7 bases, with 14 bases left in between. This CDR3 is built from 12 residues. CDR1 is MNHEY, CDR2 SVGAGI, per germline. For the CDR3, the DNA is TGTGCCAGTGCCTCGGGCGGGAATACGCAGTATTTT. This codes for CASASGGNTQYF.

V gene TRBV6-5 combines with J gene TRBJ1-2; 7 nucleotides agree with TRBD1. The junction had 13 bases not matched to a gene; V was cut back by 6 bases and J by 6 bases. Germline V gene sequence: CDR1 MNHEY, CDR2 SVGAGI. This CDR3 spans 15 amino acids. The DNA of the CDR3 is TGTGCCAGCAGAAGGAAAGGGGGCGCAGTCCATGGCTACACCTTC. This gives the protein CASRRKGGAVHGYTF.

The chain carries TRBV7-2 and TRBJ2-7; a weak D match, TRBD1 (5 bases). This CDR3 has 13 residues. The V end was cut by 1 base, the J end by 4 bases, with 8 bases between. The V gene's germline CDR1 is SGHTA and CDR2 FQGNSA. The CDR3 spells CASSLGREYEQYF. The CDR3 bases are TGTGCCAGCAGCTTAGGCAGGGAATACGAGCAGTACTTC.

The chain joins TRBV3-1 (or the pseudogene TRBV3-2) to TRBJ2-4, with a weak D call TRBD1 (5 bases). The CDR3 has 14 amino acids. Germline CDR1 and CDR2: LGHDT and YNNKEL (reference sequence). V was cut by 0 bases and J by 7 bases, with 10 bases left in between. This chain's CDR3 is CASSQEGPINIQYF. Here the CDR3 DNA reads TGTGCCAGCAGCCAAGAGGGGCCGATCAACATTCAGTACTTC.

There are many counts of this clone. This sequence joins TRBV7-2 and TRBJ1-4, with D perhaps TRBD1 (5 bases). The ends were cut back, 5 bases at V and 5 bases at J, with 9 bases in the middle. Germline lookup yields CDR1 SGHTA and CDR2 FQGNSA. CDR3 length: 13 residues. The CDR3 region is CASSRQRNEKLFF. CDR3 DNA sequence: TGTGCCAGCAGCCGACAGAGAAATGAAAAACTGTTTTTT. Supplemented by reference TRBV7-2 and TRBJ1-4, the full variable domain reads GAGVSQSPSNKVTEKGKDVELRCDPISGHTALYWYRQSLGQGLEFLIYFQGNSAPDKSGLPSDRFSAERTGGSVSTLTIQRTQQEDSAVYLCASSRQRNEKLFFGSGTQLSVL.

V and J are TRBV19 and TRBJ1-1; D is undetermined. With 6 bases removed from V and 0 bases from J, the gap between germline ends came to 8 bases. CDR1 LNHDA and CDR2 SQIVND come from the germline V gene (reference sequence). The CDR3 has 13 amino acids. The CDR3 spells CASRDTLNTEAFF. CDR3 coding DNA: TGTGCCAGTAGAGACACTCTGAACACTGAAGCTTTCTTT.

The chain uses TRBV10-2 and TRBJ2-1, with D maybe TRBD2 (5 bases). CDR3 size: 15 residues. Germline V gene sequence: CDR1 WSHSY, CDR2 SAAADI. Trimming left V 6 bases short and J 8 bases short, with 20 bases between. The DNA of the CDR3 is TGCGCCAGCAGGGAAGAGACCCCGGGGTTTGATGAGCAGTTCTTC. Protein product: CASREETPGFDEQFF.

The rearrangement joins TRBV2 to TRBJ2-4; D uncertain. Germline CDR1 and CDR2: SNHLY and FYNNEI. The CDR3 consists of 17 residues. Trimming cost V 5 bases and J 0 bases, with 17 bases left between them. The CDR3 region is CASSRPEHTLAKNIQYF. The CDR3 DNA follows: TGTGCCAGCAGTCGTCCGGAGCACACACTAGCCAAAAACATTCAGTACTTC.

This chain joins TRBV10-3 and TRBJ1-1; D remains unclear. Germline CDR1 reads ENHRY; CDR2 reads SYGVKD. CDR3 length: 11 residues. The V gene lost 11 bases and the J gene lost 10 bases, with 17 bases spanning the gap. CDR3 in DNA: TGTGCCGCCGCGGACTCCCTGGGAGCTTTCTTT. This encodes CAAADSLGAFF.

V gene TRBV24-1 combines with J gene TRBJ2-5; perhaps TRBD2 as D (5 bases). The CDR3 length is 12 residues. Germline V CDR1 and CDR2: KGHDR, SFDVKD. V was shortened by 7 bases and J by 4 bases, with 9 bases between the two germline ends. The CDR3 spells CATSEGGETQYF. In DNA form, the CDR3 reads TGTGCCACCAGCGAGGGCGGAGAGACCCAGTACTTC.

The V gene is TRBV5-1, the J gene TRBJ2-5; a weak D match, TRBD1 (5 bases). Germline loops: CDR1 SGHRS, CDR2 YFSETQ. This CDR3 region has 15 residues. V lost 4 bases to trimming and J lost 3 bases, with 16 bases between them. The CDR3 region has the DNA TGCGCCAGCAGCCTAGTAGACAGAGTTGAAGAGACCCAGTACTTC. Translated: CASSLVDRVEETQYF.

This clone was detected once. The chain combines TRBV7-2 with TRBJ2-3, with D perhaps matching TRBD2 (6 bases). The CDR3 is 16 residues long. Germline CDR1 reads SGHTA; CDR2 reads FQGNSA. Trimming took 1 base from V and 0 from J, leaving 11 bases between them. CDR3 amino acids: CASSLGDSRSTDTQYF. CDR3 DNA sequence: TGTGCCAGCAGCTTAGGGGACTCGCGCAGCACAGATACGCAGTATTTT.

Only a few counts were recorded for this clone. CDR3 region: CASSPSQGAYGYTF. The CDR3 DNA follows: TGCGCCAGCAGCCCTAGTCAGGGGGCCTATGGCTACACCTTC. The chain links TRBV4-1 to TRBJ1-2; TRBD1 matches 8 bases. The CDR3 loop spans 14 amino acids. The germline V gene has CDR1 MGHRA and CDR2 YSYEKL. V lost 4 bases and J lost 4; bases outside the gene matches: 5.

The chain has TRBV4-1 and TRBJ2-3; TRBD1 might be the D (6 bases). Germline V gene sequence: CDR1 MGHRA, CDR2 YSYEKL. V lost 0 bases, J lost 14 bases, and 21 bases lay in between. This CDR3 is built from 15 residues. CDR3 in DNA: TGCGCCAGCAGCCAAGATGGGCCAGGGGAGAAGCAGCGGTATTTT. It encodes CASSQDGPGEKQRYF.

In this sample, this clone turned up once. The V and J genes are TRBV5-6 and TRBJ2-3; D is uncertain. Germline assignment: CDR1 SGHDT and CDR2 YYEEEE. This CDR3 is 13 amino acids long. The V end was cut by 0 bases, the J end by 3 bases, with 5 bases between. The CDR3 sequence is CASSLARTDTQYF. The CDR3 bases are TGTGCCAGCAGCTTGGCGAGGACAGATACGCAGTATTTT.

CDR3 region: CASSVAGYNEQFF. CDR3 bases: TGTGCCAGCAGTGTGGCAGGCTACAATGAGCAGTTCTTC. This chain links TRBV2 with TRBJ2-1; D is ambiguous. The germline gives CDR1 SNHLY, CDR2 FYNNEI. Trimming shortened V by 4 bases and J by 3 bases, and 7 bases separated the two germline ends. The CDR3 is 13 residues long.

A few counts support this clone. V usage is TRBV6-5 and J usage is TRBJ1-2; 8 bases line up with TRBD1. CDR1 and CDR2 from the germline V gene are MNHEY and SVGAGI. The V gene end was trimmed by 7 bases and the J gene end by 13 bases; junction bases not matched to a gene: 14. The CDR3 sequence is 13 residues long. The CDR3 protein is CASTPWGQANVTF. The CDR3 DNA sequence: TGTGCCAGCACCCCCTGGGGACAGGCTAATGTCACCTTC.

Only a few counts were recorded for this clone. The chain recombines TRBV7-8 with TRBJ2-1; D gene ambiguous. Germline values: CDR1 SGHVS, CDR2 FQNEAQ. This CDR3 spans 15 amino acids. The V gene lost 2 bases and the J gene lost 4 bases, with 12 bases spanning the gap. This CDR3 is CASSLIGSIYNEQFF. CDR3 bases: TGTGCCAGCAGCTTAATTGGCAGTATTTACAATGAGCAGTTCTTC. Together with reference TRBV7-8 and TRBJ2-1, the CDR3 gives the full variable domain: GAGVSQSPRYKVAKRGQDVALRCDPISGHVSLFWYQQALGQGPEFLTYFQNEAQLDKSGLPSDRFFAERPEGSVSTLKIQRTQQEDSAVYLCASSLIGSIYNEQFFGPGTRLTVL.

The CDR3 sequence is CASSFKAGTVVYEQYF. DNA of the CDR3: TGTGCCAGTAGTTTCAAGGCAGGGACAGTGGTCTACGAGCAGTACTTC. The rearrangement joins TRBV19 to TRBJ2-7; 7 bases map to TRBD1. The CDR3 extends over 16 amino acids. The germline gives CDR1 LNHDA, CDR2 SQIVND (reference sequence). The V and J ends lost 5 bases and 3 bases, in that order; junction bases with no gene match: 13.

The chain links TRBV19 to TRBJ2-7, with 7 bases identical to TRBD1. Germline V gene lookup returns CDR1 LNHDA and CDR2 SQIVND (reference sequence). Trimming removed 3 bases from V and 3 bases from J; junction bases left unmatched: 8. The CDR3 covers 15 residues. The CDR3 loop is CASSIKDRFDYEQYF. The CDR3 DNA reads TGTGCCAGTAGTATCAAGGACAGGTTCGACTACGAGCAGTACTTC.

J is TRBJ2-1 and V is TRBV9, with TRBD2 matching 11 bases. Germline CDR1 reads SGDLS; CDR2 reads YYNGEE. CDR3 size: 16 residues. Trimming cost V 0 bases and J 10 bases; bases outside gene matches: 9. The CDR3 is CASSVDGLAGGREQFF. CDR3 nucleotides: TGTGCCAGCAGCGTAGACGGTCTAGCGGGGGGAAGAGAGCAGTTCTTC.

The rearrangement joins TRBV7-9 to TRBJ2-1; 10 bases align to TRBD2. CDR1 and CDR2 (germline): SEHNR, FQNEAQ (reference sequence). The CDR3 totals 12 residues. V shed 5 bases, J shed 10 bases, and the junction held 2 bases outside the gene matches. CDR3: CASSPSGGEQFF. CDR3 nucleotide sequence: TGTGCCAGCAGCCCTAGCGGGGGAGAGCAGTTCTTC.